Listed here are 19 T cell receptor beta chains from one sample, sequenced in a study of monozygotic twins with inflammatory bowel disease. Reanalyzing the 5' RACE reads, TCRdb keeps one entry per CDR3 protein, without DNA. Recorded for this sample: more than 300,000 distinct CDR3 sequences. Sequencing was done on a sample of blood. These TCRs come from a human donor with ulcerative colitis or Crohn's disease, or a healthy co-twin of an affected twin (not recorded which).

The V gene is TRBV24-1, the J gene TRBJ2-1; TCRdb proposes TRBD2, but this gene call is untestable without DNA. The CDR3 runs to 17 residues. Germline CDR1 KGHDR, CDR2 SFDVKD. CDR3: CATSDSLAGALYNEQFF.

The chain carries TRBV5-6 and TRBJ2-6; absent DNA, TCRdb's TRBD1 call cannot be checked. This CDR3 has 15 amino acids. Germline CDR1 is SGHDT and CDR2 is YYEEEE. CDR3 in amino acids: CASSLRTAGANVLTF.

The chain is built from TRBV7-2 and TRBJ1-2. The CDR3 extends over 14 amino acids. In germline, CDR1 is SGHTA, CDR2 FQGNSA. CDR3: CASTAPANNNGYTF.

This rearrangement joins TRBV4-2 to TRBJ2-2; TCRdb outputs TRBD2, but without DNA this stays unchecked. Germline values: CDR1 LGHNA, CDR2 YNFKEQ. This CDR3 has 17 residues. The CDR3: CASSLAILSGSAGELFF.

The rearrangement links TRBV18 to TRBJ2-2; the TRBD1 assignment by TCRdb is unverifiable without DNA. This CDR3 region has 16 residues. The germline V gene encodes CDR1 KGHSH and CDR2 LQKENI. CDR3 in amino acids: CASSPRGTGNTGELFF.

The chain is built from TRBV12-3 or TRBV12-4 and TRBJ1-2; TCRdb selects TRBD1, and the lack of DNA leaves this call unchecked. This CDR3 is 15 amino acids long. CDR3 sequence reads: CASMYRDREAGGYTF.

The J gene is TRBJ2-3, the V gene TRBV20-1; TCRdb's D call of TRBD2 is untestable without DNA. From germline, CDR1 is DFQATT and CDR2 SNEGSKA (reference sequence). The CDR3 length is 16 residues. CDR3 amino acids: CSARRAGVISTDTQYF.

CDR3: CASSVAGENYNEQFF. The V call is TRBV9, the J call TRBJ2-1; TCRdb indicates TRBD2, and absent DNA this call remains unverified. This CDR3 is 15 amino acids long. In germline, CDR1 is SGDLS, CDR2 YYNGEE.

The chain links TRBV20-1 to TRBJ2-7; the TCRdb D gene call, TRBD1, has no DNA to confirm it. The CDR3 is made up of 14 amino acids. Looked up from germline, CDR1 is DFQATT and CDR2 is SNEGSKA (reference sequence). The CDR3 sequence is CSASGTGVTYEQYF.

CDR3 in amino acids: CASSFLGALNEKLFF. The rearrangement joins TRBV7-2 to TRBJ1-4; the D call of TRBD1 rests on TCRdb alone, since no DNA is present to check it. CDR1 is SGHTA and CDR2 is FQGNSA in the germline V gene. The CDR3 is 15 amino acids.

The chain joins TRBV29-1 to TRBJ2-7. Germline CDR1 is SQVTM and CDR2 is ANQGSEA. The CDR3 runs 11 residues. The CDR3 spells CSVASTYEQYF.

The chain employs TRBV20-1 and TRBJ1-5; absent DNA, TCRdb's TRBD1 call cannot be checked. The CDR3 runs to 14 residues. Germline loops: CDR1 DFQATT, CDR2 SNEGSKA (reference sequence). The CDR3 reads CSARIGQGPGPQHF.

The CDR3 here is CASSPGLAYPIQYF. The chain links TRBV12-3 or TRBV12-4 to TRBJ2-4; the TCRdb D gene call, TRBD2, has no DNA to confirm it. This CDR3 spans 14 amino acids.

The CDR3 sequence is CSVDNGLNNYNEQFF. The V call is TRBV29-1, the J call TRBJ2-1; TCRdb proposes TRBD2, but this gene call is untestable without DNA. Germline CDR1 reads SQVTM; CDR2 reads ANQGSEA. CDR3 length: 15 residues.

The J gene is TRBJ1-1, the V gene TRBV3-1. The CDR3 has 13 residues. In germline, CDR1 is LGHDT, CDR2 YNNKEL (reference sequence). CDR3 amino acids: CASSQDPRTEAFF. The complete variable domain, with remaining parts taken from reference TRBV3-1 and TRBJ1-1, reads DTAVSQTPKYLVTQMGNDKSIKCEQNLGHDTMYWYKQDSKKFLKIMFSYNNKELIINETVPNRFSPKSPDKAHLNLHINSLELGDSAVYFCASSQDPRTEAFFGQGTRLTVV.

This chain uses TRBV24-1 with TRBJ1-5; TCRdb proposes TRBD1, but this gene call is untestable without DNA. There are 14 residues in the CDR3. From germline, CDR1 is KGHDR and CDR2 SFDVKD. The CDR3 protein is CATSETGGYQPQHF.

The chain recombines TRBV4-2 with TRBJ1-4; there is no DNA to check the TCRdb D call of TRBD1. Germline assignment: CDR1 LGHNA and CDR2 YNFKEQ. This CDR3 spans 16 amino acids. CDR3 amino acids: CASSHGEGTGGEKLFF.

The V gene is TRBV12-3 or TRBV12-4, the J gene TRBJ1-5; TCRdb returns TRBD1, unconfirmable since there is no DNA. This CDR3 comprises 12 residues. CDR3: CASTQGLQPQHF.

V and J are TRBV5-1 and TRBJ2-1; the D gene TCRdb calls, TRBD2, cannot be checked with no DNA. Germline CDR1 and CDR2: SGHRS and YFSETQ. This CDR3 spans 16 amino acids. The chain's CDR3 is CASSVFTSAELHEQFF. The full variable domain, rest sourced from reference TRBV5-1 and TRBJ2-1, is KAGVTQTPRYLIKTRGQQVTLSCSPISGHRSVSWYQQTPGQGLQFLFEYFSETQRNKGNFPGRFSGRQFSNSRSEMNVSTLELGDSALYLCASSVFTSAELHEQFFGPGTRLTVL.